This T cell receptor (beta chain) appears in the sequencing data of a study of cytomegalovirus exposure and HLA in healthy donors. Study as a whole: Early released data comprised tens of millions of unique TCRs from HLA-typed donors.

For this clone: The antigen remains undetermined.

The study ran its PCR with 60 Vbeta and 13 Jbeta primers. Repertoires were generated with immunoSEQ multiplex PCR, while TCRdb's copy carries only in-frame clones and drops some. This table holds some 200,000 clones, roughly four fifths found once. Points from the study as a whole: Sequence variants that were highly shared formed a cluster that was likely a sequencing artifact.

The CDR3 consists of 12 residues. Germline assignment: CDR1 SGHTA and CDR2 FQGNSA. With 6 bases removed from V and 0 bases from J, the gap between germline ends came to 5 bases. The chain couples TRBV7-2 to TRBJ1-1; D uncertain. Input material: PBMCs. The sequence came from a woman between 18 and 29 years old in good health and CMV-seronegative. The CDR3 region is CASRYMNTEAFF. As DNA, the CDR3 is TGTGCCAGCAGATACATGAACACTGAAGCTTTCTTT.